One and the same sample provided the 26 T cell receptor beta chains below, sequenced in a study of cytomegalovirus exposure and HLA in healthy donors. Some clones are missing from TCRdb's copy, which holds only in-frame ones; the method was immunoSEQ multiplex PCR. The sample lists some 130,000 clones, around four fifths seen once, with less than 35% in the top ten. Sequencing was carried out using PBMCs. These receptors all come from a man in his thirties or forties in good health and CMV-seropositive.

This clone was counted a single time. The rearrangement links TRBV13 to TRBJ2-2, with 9 bases fitting TRBD2. Trimming cost V 5 bases and J 7 bases; bases outside gene matches: 5. Germline-derived CDR1 and CDR2 are PRHDT and FYEKMQ (reference sequence). This CDR3 spans 14 amino acids. The DNA for the CDR3 is TGTGCCAGCAGCCGACTAGCGGTGGTCGGGGAGCTGTTTTTT. As protein: CASSRLAVVGELFF.

V and J are TRBV5-6 and TRBJ2-1, with TRBD2 identical over 16 bases. CDR1 is SGHDT, CDR2 YYEEEE, per germline. The CDR3 covers 18 residues. Trimming took 4 bases from V and 2 from J; bases not matched to a gene: 6. CDR3: CASSAGTSGRAPYNEQFF. CDR3 nucleotides: TGTGCCAGCAGCGCCGGGACTAGCGGGAGGGCCCCCTACAATGAGCAGTTCTTC.

CDR3 in amino acids: CASSQEGSGSNNEQFF. DNA for the CDR3: TGCGCCAGCAGCCAAGAAGGTAGCGGCTCAAACAATGAGCAGTTCTTC. V gene TRBV4-3 combines with J gene TRBJ2-1; tentatively, D is TRBD2 (6 bases). V dropped 0 bases and J dropped 5 bases, with 14 bases sitting between them. The CDR3 is made up of 16 amino acids. CDR1 is LGHNA and CDR2 is YSLEER in the germline V gene.

CDR3 loop: CASGLNRGEQPQHF. The CDR3 region has the DNA TGTGCCAGCGGACTAAACAGGGGTGAGCAGCCCCAGCATTTT. The chain combines TRBV6-6 with TRBJ1-5; 7 nucleotides match TRBD1. V shed 8 bases and J 7 bases; nucleotides not matched to a gene: 11. The CDR3 runs to 14 residues. The germline gives CDR1 MNHNY, CDR2 SVGAGI (reference sequence).

This chain connects TRBV29-1 to TRBJ2-2, with 10 positions matching TRBD2. The CDR3 covers 15 residues. V was clipped by 6 bases and J by 0 bases; unmatched bases: 4. Germline V gives CDR1 SQVTM, CDR2 ANQGSEA. CDR3 loop: CSVYGTSANTGELFF. CDR3 nucleotides: TGCAGCGTATACGGGACTAGCGCGAACACCGGGGAGCTGTTTTTT.

The rearrangement joins TRBV28 to TRBJ2-7, with TRBD1 matching over 8 bases. The CDR3 totals 13 residues. From germline, CDR1 is MDHEN and CDR2 SYDVKM. The J segment lost 5 bases and the V segment lost 3 bases, leaving 3 bases of the junction unmatched. The CDR3 sequence: CASSLDRAHEQYF. The CDR3 bases are TGTGCCAGCAGTTTGGACAGGGCCCACGAGCAGTACTTC.

This chain connects TRBV13 to TRBJ2-2, with D perhaps TRBD2 (6 bases). This CDR3 has 14 residues. Germline CDR1 PRHDT, CDR2 FYEKMQ (reference sequence). Trimming stripped 10 bases from V and 4 bases from J, with 16 bases between. CDR3 region: CATSGGAGTGELFF. Here the CDR3 DNA reads TGTGCCACTTCTGGAGGGGCTGGCACCGGGGAGCTGTTTTTT. Complete variable domain (other parts from reference TRBV13 and TRBJ2-2): AAGVIQSPRHLIKEKRETATLKCYPIPRHDTVYWYQQGPGQDPQFLISFYEKMQSDKGSIPDRFSAQQFSDYHSELNMSSLELGDSALYFCATSGGAGTGELFFGEGSRLTVL.

The rearrangement joins TRBV9 to TRBJ2-2; 8 bases are a match to TRBD1. The length of the CDR3 is 15 residues. V gave up 4 bases and J gave up 8 bases; unmatched junction bases: 10. Germline assignment: CDR1 SGDLS and CDR2 YYNGEE. The chain's CDR3 is CASSLRTGLGGELFF. For the CDR3, the DNA is TGTGCCAGCAGCCTCCGGACAGGGCTGGGGGGGGAGCTGTTTTTT.

The chain combines TRBV5-4 with TRBJ1-2; 10 positions match TRBD1. Unmatched junction bases numbered 3, after V lost 3 bases and J lost 4 bases. Per the germline V gene, CDR1 is SGHNT and CDR2 is YYREEE (reference sequence). The CDR3 contains 14 residues. The CDR3, as DNA: TGTGCCAGCAGCTCGACAGGGGGCAGCTATGGCTACACCTTC. Encoded protein: CASSSTGGSYGYTF.

The chain joins TRBV30 to TRBJ1-3; possibly TRBD1 for D (6 bases). Trimming left V 8 bases short and J 0 bases short, with 14 bases between. Germline V CDR1 and CDR2: GTSNPN, SVGIG (reference sequence). This CDR3 is 14 amino acids long. The DNA for the CDR3 is TGTGCCGCCTCTACGACAGGCTCTGGAAACACCATATATTTT. Translation: CAASTTGSGNTIYF.

V gene TRBV5-1 combines with J gene TRBJ1-4, with D perhaps matching TRBD1 (6 bases). Trimming shortened V by 4 bases and J by 7 bases, and 14 bases separated the two germline ends. CDR1 is SGHRS, CDR2 YFSETQ, per germline. This CDR3 contains 14 residues. CDR3 amino acids: CASSAGAPGEKLFF. The CDR3 DNA sequence: TGCGCCAGCAGCGCGGGGGCACCCGGTGAAAAACTGTTTTTT.

This chain uses TRBV6-5 with TRBJ2-1; maybe TRBD1 (5 bases). This CDR3 spans 13 amino acids. V gave up 5 bases and J gave up 8 bases, with 13 bases separating them. Per germline, CDR1 MNHEY and CDR2 SVGAGI. In DNA form, the CDR3 reads TGTGCCAGCAGTATCCAGGGTGTCGATGAGCAGTTCTTC. Translation: CASSIQGVDEQFF.

CDR3 bases: TGTGCCAGCAGTTTAGGGGGAGGAGAGACCCAGTACTTC. Its translation: CASSLGGGETQYF. V is TRBV27 and J is TRBJ2-5; TRBD2 might be the D (6 bases). The CDR3 spans 13 residues. Germline assignment: CDR1 MNHEY and CDR2 SMNVEV (reference sequence). Trimming removed 2 bases at V and 4 bases at J, with 8 bases between.

V gene TRBV6-5 combines with J gene TRBJ2-2; TRBD2 matches 7 bases. V shed 5 bases and J 3 bases; nucleotides not matched to a gene: 0. The CDR3 consists of 13 residues. Germline CDR1 MNHEY, CDR2 SVGAGI. The CDR3 sequence: CASSGGDTGELFF. The CDR3 region has the DNA TGTGCCAGCAGTGGGGGGGACACCGGGGAGCTGTTTTTT.

The rearrangement uses TRBV6-5 and TRBJ2-5; perhaps TRBD1 as D (8 bases). V was shortened by 7 bases and J by 3 bases, with 18 bases between the two germline ends. The CDR3 covers 15 residues. Germline V CDR1 and CDR2: MNHEY, SVGAGI. The CDR3 is CASTFTGGDKETQYF. The CDR3 nucleotides read TGTGCCAGCACTTTTACAGGGGGGGATAAAGAGACCCAGTACTTC.

In its sample, this clone was seen a few times. CDR3 nucleotides: TGTGCCGGGGTAGTGACAGGGGCTGCCCCCTCCTACGAGCAGTACTTC. Amino acid sequence: CAGVVTGAAPSYEQYF. The gene calls are TRBV7-9 and TRBJ2-7; TRBD1 matches 8 bases. Trimming cost V 11 bases and J 0 bases; bases outside gene matches: 15. The CDR3 is 16 residues long. Germline CDR1 reads SEHNR; CDR2 reads FQNEAQ (reference sequence).

The chain has TRBV21-1 and TRBJ1-1; TRBD1 is taken as the D call from the table, unchecked against the DNA. TRBV21-1 is designated a pseudogene. The CDR3 has 15 residues. CDR3 loop: CASSSSTGGGTEAFF. CDR3 nucleotides: TGTGCCAGCAGCAGTTCTACAGGGGGAGGCACTGAAGCTTTCTTT.

The rearrangement joins TRBV7-9 to TRBJ2-2, with no clear D. CDR1 is SEHNR and CDR2 is FQNEAQ in the germline V gene (reference sequence). The length of the CDR3 is 13 residues. V was clipped by 2 bases and J by 5 bases, with 6 bases between them. The CDR3 protein is CASSLSRTGELFF. CDR3 sequence (DNA): TGTGCCAGCAGCTTATCCCGTACCGGGGAGCTGTTTTTT.

This clone has a handful of counts. This rearrangement joins TRBV9 to TRBJ1-5; 8 bases match TRBD1. Germline lookup yields CDR1 SGDLS and CDR2 YYNGEE. The CDR3 loop spans 14 amino acids. The J segment lost 7 bases and the V segment lost 3 bases, leaving 6 bases of the junction unmatched. Written as DNA, the CDR3 is TGTGCCAGCAGCGGCCAGGGGGCTGGGCAGCCCCAGCATTTT. Amino acids: CASSGQGAGQPQHF.

The V and J genes are TRBV5-1 and TRBJ2-3; TRBD2 agrees at 8 bases. V shed 4 bases and J 3 bases; nucleotides not matched to a gene: 4. CDR3 length: 14 residues. Germline loops: CDR1 SGHRS, CDR2 YFSETQ. The CDR3: CASSPGGGTDTQYF. The CDR3, as DNA: TGCGCCAGCAGCCCTGGCGGGGGGACAGATACGCAGTATTTT.

The chain recombines TRBV7-9 with TRBJ2-2; no reliable D call. This CDR3 contains 14 residues. Trimming left V 5 bases short and J 0 bases short, with 7 bases between. The V gene's germline CDR1 is SEHNR and CDR2 FQNEAQ (reference sequence). The DNA for the CDR3 is TGTGCCAGCAGCCCAAATCCGAACACCGGGGAGCTGTTTTTT. Amino acids: CASSPNPNTGELFF.

Comments on this clone: This sample also contains other DNA sequences that code for the same CDR3. The rearrangement uses TRBV30 and TRBJ1-5, with D possibly TRBD1 on 5 matching bases. Germline loops: CDR1 GTSNPN, CDR2 SVGIG (reference sequence). The CDR3 extends over 13 amino acids. V was shortened by 2 bases and J by 6 bases, with 11 bases between the two germline ends. The CDR3 nucleotides are TGTGCCTGGAGTAGGCAGGGAGGTCAGCCCCAGCATTTT. Its translation is CAWSRQGGQPQHF.

The chain carries TRBV10-2 and TRBJ2-7; 9 bases match TRBD1. The CDR3 length is 13 residues. Trimming at V came to 8 bases and at J to 5 bases, leaving 7 bases not matched to a gene. Germline values: CDR1 WSHSY, CDR2 SAAADI. CDR3 sequence (DNA): TGCGCCAGCCGAAGGACAGGGGCCCACGAGCAGTACTTC. Residues: CASRRTGAHEQYF.

The rearrangement joins TRBV7-9 to TRBJ2-5; 9 bases align to TRBD2. Germline assignment: CDR1 SEHNR and CDR2 FQNEAQ (reference sequence). The CDR3 sequence is 15 residues long. After removal of 2 bases from V and 5 bases from J, the junction contained 6 bases not matched to a gene. The CDR3 DNA follows: TGTGCCAGCAGCTTATCGGCTAGCGGGATGGAGACCCAGTACTTC. Protein: CASSLSASGMETQYF.

This clone was seen once. The chain has TRBV4-2 and TRBJ2-4, with D possibly being TRBD2 (5 bases). V was clipped by 0 bases and J by 7 bases, with 16 bases between them. Germline CDR1 is LGHNA and CDR2 is YNFKEQ. This CDR3 has 16 residues. The CDR3 DNA reads TGTGCCAGCAGCCAAGACGGGGTGGGCCGGGGTAACATTCAGTACTTC. Encoded protein: CASSQDGVGRGNIQYF.

The chain is built from TRBV13 and TRBJ2-1; 11 nucleotides line up with TRBD2. Looked up from germline, CDR1 is PRHDT and CDR2 is FYEKMQ (reference sequence). CDR3 length equals 17 residues. Trimming at V came to 2 bases and at J to 4 bases, leaving 7 bases not matched to a gene. In DNA, the CDR3 is TGTGCCAGCAGCTTATCAAAAGGACTAGCGGGTTACAATGAGCAGTTCTTC. Translation: CASSLSKGLAGYNEQFF.